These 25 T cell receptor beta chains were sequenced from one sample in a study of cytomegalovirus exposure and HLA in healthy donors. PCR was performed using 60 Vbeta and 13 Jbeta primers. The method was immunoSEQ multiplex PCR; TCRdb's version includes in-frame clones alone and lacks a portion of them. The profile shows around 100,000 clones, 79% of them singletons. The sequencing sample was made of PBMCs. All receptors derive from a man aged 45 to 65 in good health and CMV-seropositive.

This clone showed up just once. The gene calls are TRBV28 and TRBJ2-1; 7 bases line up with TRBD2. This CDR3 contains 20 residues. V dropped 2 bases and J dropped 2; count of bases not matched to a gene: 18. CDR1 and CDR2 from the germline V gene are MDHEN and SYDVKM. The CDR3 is CASSLINLAGARGTYNEQFF. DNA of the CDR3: TGTGCCAGCAGTTTAATAAACCTGGCGGGAGCACGCGGCACCTACAATGAGCAGTTCTTC.

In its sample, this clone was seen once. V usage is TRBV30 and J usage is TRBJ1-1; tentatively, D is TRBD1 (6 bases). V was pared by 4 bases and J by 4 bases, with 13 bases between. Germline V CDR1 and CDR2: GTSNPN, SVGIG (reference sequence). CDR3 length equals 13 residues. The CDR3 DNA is TGTGCCTGGAAGACAGGAGGTAGCACTGAAGCTTTCTTT. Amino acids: CAWKTGGSTEAFF.

The CDR3 reads CASSLDLGQGRETQYF. The DNA of the CDR3 is TGTGCCAGCAGCTTAGATCTGGGACAGGGTCGAGAGACCCAGTACTTC. The V and J genes are TRBV11-2 and TRBJ2-5; TRBD1 agrees at 9 bases. The J segment lost 4 bases and the V segment lost 0 bases, leaving 6 bases of the junction unmatched. The CDR3 loop spans 16 amino acids. Germline CDR1 SGHAT, CDR2 FQNNGV.

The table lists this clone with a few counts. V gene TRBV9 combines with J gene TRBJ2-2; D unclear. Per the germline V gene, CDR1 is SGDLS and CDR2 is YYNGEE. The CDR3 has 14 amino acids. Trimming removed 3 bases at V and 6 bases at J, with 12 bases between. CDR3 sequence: CASSETTRSGELFF. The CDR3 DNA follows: TGTGCCAGCAGCGAGACGACACGGTCCGGGGAGCTGTTTTTT. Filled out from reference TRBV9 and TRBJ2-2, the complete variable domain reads DSGVTQTPKHLITATGQRVTLRCSPRSGDLSVYWYQQSLDQGLQFLIQYYNGEERAKGNILERFSAQQFPDLHSELNLSSLELGDSALYFCASSETTRSGELFFGEGSRLTVL.

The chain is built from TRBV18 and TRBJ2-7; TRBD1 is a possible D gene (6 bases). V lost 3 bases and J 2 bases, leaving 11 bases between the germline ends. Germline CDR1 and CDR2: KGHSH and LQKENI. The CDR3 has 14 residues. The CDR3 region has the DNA TGTGCCAGCTCACCCCCGGGACAAACCTACGAGCAGTACTTC. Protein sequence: CASSPPGQTYEQYF.

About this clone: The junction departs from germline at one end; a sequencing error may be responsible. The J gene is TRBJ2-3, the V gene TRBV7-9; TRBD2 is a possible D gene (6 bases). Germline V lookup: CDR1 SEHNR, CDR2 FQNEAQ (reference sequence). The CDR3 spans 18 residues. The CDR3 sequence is CSSSSVIGRTTSTDTQYF. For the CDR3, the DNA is TGTTCCAGCAGCTCCGTCATTGGGCGGACTACTAGCACAGATACGCAGTATTTT.

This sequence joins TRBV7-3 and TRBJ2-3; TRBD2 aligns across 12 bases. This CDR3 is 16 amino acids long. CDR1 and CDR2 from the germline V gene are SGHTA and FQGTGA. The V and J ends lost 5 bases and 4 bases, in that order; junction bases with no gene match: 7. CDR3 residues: CASSARLAGGSDTQYF. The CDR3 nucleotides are TGTGCCAGCAGCGCCCGTCTAGCGGGAGGGTCAGATACGCAGTATTTT.

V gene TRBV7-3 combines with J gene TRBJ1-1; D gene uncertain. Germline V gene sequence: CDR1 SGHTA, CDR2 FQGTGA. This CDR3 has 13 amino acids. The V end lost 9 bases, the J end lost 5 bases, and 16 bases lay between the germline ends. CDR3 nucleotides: TGTGCCAGTGCTGGGAGCCCTCTGACTGAAGCTTTCTTT. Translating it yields CASAGSPLTEAFF.

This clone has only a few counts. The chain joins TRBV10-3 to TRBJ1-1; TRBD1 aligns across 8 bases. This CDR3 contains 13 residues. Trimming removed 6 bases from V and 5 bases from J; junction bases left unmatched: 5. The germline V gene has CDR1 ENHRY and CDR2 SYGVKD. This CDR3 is CAIRNRGRTEAFF. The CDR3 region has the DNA TGTGCCATCAGGAACAGGGGGAGGACTGAAGCTTTCTTT.

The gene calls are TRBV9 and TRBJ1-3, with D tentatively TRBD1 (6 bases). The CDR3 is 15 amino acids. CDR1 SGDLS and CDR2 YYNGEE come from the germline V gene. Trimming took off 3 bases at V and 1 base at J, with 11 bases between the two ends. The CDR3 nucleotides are TGTGCCAGCAGCGGACAGGTACCATCTGGAAACACCATATATTTT. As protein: CASSGQVPSGNTIYF.

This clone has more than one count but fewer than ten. CDR3 nucleotide sequence: TGTGCCAGCAGCTCCTCAGCAGGGTCTGGGGCCAACGTCCTGACTTTC. This sequence encodes CASSSSAGSGANVLTF. V usage is TRBV7-6 and J usage is TRBJ2-6, with D maybe TRBD1 (5 bases). The CDR3 loop spans 16 amino acids. Trimming removed 4 bases at V and 1 base at J, with 11 bases between. The V gene's germline CDR1 is SGHVS and CDR2 FNYEAQ.

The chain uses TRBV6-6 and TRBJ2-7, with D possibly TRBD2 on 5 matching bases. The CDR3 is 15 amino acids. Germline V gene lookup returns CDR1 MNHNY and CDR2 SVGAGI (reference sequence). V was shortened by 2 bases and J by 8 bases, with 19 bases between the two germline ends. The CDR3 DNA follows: TGTGCCAGCAGTTACCTCCCGGATACCACTAGTCAGCAGTACTTC. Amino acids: CASSYLPDTTSQQYF.

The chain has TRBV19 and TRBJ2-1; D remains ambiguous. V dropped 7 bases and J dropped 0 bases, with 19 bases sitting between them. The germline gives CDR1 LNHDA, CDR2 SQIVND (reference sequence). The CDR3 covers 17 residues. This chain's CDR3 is CASTGLKGATSYNEQFF. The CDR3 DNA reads TGTGCCAGTACCGGTCTTAAAGGAGCGACCTCCTACAATGAGCAGTTCTTC.

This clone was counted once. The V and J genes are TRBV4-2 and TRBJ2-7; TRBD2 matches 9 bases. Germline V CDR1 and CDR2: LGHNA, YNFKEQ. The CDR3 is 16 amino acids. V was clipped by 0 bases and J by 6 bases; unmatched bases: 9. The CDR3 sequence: CASSQDRAGGVSEQYF. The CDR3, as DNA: TGTGCCAGCAGCCAAGATAGGGCGGGAGGGGTATCCGAGCAGTACTTC.

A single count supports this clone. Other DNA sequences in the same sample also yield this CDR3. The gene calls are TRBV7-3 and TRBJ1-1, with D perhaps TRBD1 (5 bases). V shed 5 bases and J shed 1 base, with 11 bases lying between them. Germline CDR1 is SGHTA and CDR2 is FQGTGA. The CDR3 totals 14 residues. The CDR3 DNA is TGTGCCAGCAGCCCAGGGTCGGCGAACACTGAAGCTTTCTTT. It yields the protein CASSPGSANTEAFF.

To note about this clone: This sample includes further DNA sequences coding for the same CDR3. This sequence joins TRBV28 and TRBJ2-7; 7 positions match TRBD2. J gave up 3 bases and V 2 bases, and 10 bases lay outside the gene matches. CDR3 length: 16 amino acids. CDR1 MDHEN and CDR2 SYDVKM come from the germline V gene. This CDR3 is CASSLPSGTGGYEQYF. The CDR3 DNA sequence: TGTGCCAGCAGTTTACCTTCCGGGACGGGGGGCTACGAGCAGTACTTC.

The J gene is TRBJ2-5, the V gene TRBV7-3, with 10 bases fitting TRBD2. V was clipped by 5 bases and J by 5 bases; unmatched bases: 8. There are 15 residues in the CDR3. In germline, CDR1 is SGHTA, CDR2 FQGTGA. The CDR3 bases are TGTGCCAGCAGCCCTCTAGCGGGAGAAGGGGAGACCCAGTACTTC. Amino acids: CASSPLAGEGETQYF.

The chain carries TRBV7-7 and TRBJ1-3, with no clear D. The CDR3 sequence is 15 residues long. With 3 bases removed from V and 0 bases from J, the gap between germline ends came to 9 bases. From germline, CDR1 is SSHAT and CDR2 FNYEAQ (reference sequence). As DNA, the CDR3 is TGTGCCAGCAGCTTGGACGGAGGCTCTGGAAACACCATATATTTT. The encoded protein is CASSLDGGSGNTIYF.

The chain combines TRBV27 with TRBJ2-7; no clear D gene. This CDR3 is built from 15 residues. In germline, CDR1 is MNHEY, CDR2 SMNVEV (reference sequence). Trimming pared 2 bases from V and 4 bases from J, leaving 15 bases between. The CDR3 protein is CASSLRFAPGYEQYF. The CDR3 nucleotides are TGTGCCAGCAGTTTACGGTTCGCGCCGGGTTACGAGCAGTACTTC.

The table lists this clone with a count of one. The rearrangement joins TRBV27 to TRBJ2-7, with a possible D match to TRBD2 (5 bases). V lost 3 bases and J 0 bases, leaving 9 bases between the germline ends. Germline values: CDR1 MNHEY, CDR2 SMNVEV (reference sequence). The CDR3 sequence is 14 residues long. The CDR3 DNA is TGTGCCAGCAGTTTCGGGGAGTTCTCCTACGAGCAGTACTTC. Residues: CASSFGEFSYEQYF.

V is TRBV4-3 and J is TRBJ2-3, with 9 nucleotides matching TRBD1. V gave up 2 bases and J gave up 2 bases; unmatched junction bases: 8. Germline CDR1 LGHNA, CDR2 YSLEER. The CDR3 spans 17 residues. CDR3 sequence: CASSQLGGTGNTDTQYF. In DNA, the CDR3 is TGCGCCAGCAGCCAACTTGGCGGGACAGGGAACACAGATACGCAGTATTTT.

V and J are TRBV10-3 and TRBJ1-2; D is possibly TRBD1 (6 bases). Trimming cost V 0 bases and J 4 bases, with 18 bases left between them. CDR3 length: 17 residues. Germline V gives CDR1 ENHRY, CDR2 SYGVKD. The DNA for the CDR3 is TGTGCCATCAGTGAGTCGAAATCAGGACAGCCTGGCTATGGCTACACCTTC. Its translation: CAISESKSGQPGYGYTF.

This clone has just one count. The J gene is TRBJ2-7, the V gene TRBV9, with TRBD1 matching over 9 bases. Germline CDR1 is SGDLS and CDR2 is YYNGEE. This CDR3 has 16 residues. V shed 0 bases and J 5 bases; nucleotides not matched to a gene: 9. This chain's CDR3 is CASSVGWGQGIHEQYF. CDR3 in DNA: TGTGCCAGCAGCGTAGGTTGGGGACAGGGTATCCACGAGCAGTACTTC.

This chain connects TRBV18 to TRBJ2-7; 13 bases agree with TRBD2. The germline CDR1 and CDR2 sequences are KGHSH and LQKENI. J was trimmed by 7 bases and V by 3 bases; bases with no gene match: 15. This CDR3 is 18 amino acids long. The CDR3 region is CASSPPDRQLAGGGEQYF. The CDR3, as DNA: TGTGCCAGCTCACCCCCGGACAGACAACTAGCGGGAGGGGGTGAGCAGTACTTC.

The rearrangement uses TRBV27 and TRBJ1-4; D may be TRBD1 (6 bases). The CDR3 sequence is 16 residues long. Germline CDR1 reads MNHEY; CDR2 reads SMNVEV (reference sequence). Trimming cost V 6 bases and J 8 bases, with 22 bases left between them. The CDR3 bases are TGTGCCAGCAGGCCTGCGACCGGGACGAGGGGGGAAAAACTGTTTTTT. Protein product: CASRPATGTRGEKLFF. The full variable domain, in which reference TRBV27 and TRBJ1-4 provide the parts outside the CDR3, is EAQVTQNPRYLITVTGKKLTVTCSQNMNHEYMSWYRQDPGLGLRQIYYSMNVEVTDKGDVPEGYKVSRKEKRNFPLILESPSPNQTSLYFCASRPATGTRGEKLFFGSGTQLSVL.